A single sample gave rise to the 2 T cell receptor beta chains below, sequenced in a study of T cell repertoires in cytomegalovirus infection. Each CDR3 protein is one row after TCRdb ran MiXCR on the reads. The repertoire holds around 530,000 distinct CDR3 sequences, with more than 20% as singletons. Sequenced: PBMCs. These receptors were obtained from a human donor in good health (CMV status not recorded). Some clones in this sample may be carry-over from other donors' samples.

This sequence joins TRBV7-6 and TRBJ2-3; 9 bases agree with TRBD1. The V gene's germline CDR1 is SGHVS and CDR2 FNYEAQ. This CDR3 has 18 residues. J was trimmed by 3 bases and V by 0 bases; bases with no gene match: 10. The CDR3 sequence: CASSLAGRDRARTDTQYF. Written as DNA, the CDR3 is TGTGCCAGCAGCTTAGCGGGGCGGGACAGGGCACGGACAGATACGCAGTATTTT.

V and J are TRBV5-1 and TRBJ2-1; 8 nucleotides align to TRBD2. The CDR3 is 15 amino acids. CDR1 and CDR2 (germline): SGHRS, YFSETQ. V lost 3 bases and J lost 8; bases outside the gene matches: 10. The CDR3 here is CASSWGSAGGDEQFF. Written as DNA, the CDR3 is TGCGCCAGCAGCTGGGGCTCGGCGGGAGGCGATGAGCAGTTCTTC.